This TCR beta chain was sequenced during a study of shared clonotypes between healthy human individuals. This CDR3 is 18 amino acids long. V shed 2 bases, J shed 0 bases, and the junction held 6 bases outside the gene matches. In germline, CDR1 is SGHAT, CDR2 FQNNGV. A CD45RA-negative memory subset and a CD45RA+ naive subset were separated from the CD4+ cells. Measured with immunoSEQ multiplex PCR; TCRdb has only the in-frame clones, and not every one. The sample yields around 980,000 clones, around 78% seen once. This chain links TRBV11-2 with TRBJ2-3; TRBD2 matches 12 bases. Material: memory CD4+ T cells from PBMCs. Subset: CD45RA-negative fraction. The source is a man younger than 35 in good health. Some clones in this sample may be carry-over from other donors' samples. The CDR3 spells CASSLRLAGGLSTDTQYF. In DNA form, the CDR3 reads TGTGCCAGCAGCTTAAGGCTAGCGGGAGGGCTTAGCACAGATACGCAGTATTTT. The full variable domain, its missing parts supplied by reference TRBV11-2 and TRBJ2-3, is EAGVAQSPRYKIIEKRQSVAFWCNPISGHATLYWYQQILGQGPKLLIQFQNNGVVDDSQLPKDRFSAERLKGVDSTLKIQPAKLEDSAVYLCASSLRLAGGLSTDTQYFGPGTRLTVL.